This TCR beta chain was retrieved from a study of T-cell memory formation after mild COVID-19. Study conclusions and caveats: Some SARS-CoV-2-responding clones were already detected in memory before infection.

Notes on this clonotype: Its antigen is currently unknown.

TCRdb processed the 5' RACE reads anew with MiXCR; each CDR3 protein has one entry. The profile shows approximately 350,000 distinct CDR3 sequences, around 14% of them singletons. Germline values: CDR1 MDHEN, CDR2 SYDVKM. The CDR3 is 16 residues long. Losses at the gene ends were 3 bases for V and 5 bases for J; bases not matched to a gene: 7. The receptor's source is a man aged 18 to 30 who had mild COVID-19 (a few samples of this study predate the infection). Cell type and time point are not known. V gene TRBV28 combines with J gene TRBJ1-6, with TRBD1 matching over 7 bases. Sample: PBMCs or a T cell subset sorted from them (not recorded which). The chain's CDR3 is CASSFYRGFDNSPLHF. In DNA, the CDR3 is TGTGCCAGCAGTTTCTACAGGGGATTCGATAATTCACCCCTCCACTTT. The whole variable domain, remainder taken from reference TRBV28 and TRBJ1-6, is DVKVTQSSRYLVKRTGEKVFLECVQDMDHENMFWYRQDPGLGLRLIYFSYDVKMKEKGDIPEGYSVSREKKERFSLILESASTNQTSMYLCASSFYRGFDNSPLHFGNGTRLTVT.